The 27 T cell receptor beta chains below come from one sample, sequenced in a study of technical replicates of blood from a few donors. The protocol was immunoSEQ multiplex PCR, while the TCRdb copy is restricted to in-frame clones and leaves out a portion. Among tens of thousands of clones listed, 85% to 95% were seen once. Sequencing used T cells isolated from PBMCs. The source is a human donor in good health.

In DNA form, the CDR3 reads TGTGCCAGCTCACCCACCCCTAGCGGGAGTGGGCACGGGGAGCTGTTTTTT. The encoded protein is CASSPTPSGSGHGELFF. V is TRBV18 and J is TRBJ2-2, with TRBD2 identical over 10 bases. The CDR3 runs 17 residues. In germline, CDR1 is KGHSH, CDR2 LQKENI. Trimming took 3 bases from V and 7 from J; bases not matched to a gene: 11.

The table lists this clone with a count of one. V is TRBV19 and J is TRBJ1-6; 7 bases fit TRBD1. V dropped 8 bases and J dropped 0; count of bases not matched to a gene: 4. The germline CDR1 and CDR2 sequences are LNHDA and SQIVND (reference sequence). This CDR3 has 15 residues. The CDR3 protein is CASDSGGSYNSPLHF. CDR3 coding DNA: TGTGCCAGTGACTCAGGGGGCTCCTATAATTCACCCCTCCACTTT.

This chain's CDR3 is CASSPDSRSEAFF. In DNA form, the CDR3 reads TGTGCCAGCTCACCAGATTCTAGGTCTGAAGCTTTCTTT. The chain has TRBV18 and TRBJ1-1; D is unclear. This CDR3 spans 13 amino acids. In germline, CDR1 is KGHSH, CDR2 LQKENI. Trimming removed 2 bases from V and 6 bases from J, with 10 bases in between.

The V call is TRBV5-6, the J call TRBJ1-5; tentatively, D is TRBD1 (6 bases). Germline V gene lookup returns CDR1 SGHDT and CDR2 YYEEEE. The CDR3 spans 14 residues. The germline V and J ends were trimmed by 2 bases and 11 bases, with 17 bases remaining between them. CDR3 region: CASSLRAQGQTQHF. DNA of the CDR3: TGTGCCAGCAGCTTAAGGGCCCAAGGACAGACCCAGCATTTT.

V gene TRBV14 combines with J gene TRBJ1-4; tentatively, D is TRBD1 (5 bases). The germline V gene has CDR1 SGHDN and CDR2 FVKESK. This CDR3 region has 14 residues. Deletions cut 5 bases from V and 3 bases from J, with 10 bases between. The CDR3 protein is CASSRPGANEKLFF. The CDR3 DNA reads TGTGCCAGCAGCAGGCCGGGGGCTAATGAAAAACTGTTTTTT.

The chain is built from TRBV5-1 and TRBJ1-1; no firm D call. Trimming left V 0 bases short and J 0 bases short, with 12 bases between. CDR3 length: 16 residues. Germline CDR1 and CDR2: SGHRS and YFSETQ. The CDR3 sequence is CASSLDPSGVNTEAFF. In nucleotides, the CDR3 is TGCGCCAGCAGCTTGGACCCGTCGGGAGTGAACACTGAAGCTTTCTTT.

The gene calls are TRBV28 and TRBJ1-5, with TRBD1 identical over 10 bases. CDR3 length: 15 amino acids. The junction had 10 bases not matched to a gene; V was cut back by 7 bases and J by 7 bases. Germline-derived CDR1 and CDR2 are MDHEN and SYDVKM. The CDR3 region is CASTPSGQGLQPQHF. CDR3 coding DNA: TGTGCCAGCACCCCTTCGGGACAGGGGTTACAGCCCCAGCATTTT.

The chain joins TRBV6-5 to TRBJ1-6; TRBD1 aligns across 7 bases. Germline CDR1 is MNHEY and CDR2 is SVGAGI. The length of the CDR3 is 15 residues. The V and J ends lost 5 bases and 6 bases, in that order; junction bases with no gene match: 7. The CDR3 region has the DNA TGTGCCAGCAGTCAAAAGACAGGGAGTAATTCACCCCTCCACTTT. This translates into CASSQKTGSNSPLHF.

Here the CDR3 reads CASSLGDTQYF. The DNA of the CDR3 is TGTGCCAGCAGTCTAGGCGATACGCAGTATTTT. V and J are TRBV25-1 and TRBJ2-3; D gene unclear. This CDR3 has 11 amino acids. V lost 5 bases to trimming and J lost 6 bases, with 6 bases between them. Per the germline V gene, CDR1 is MGHDK and CDR2 is SYGVNS.

The genes are TRBV27 and TRBJ2-1, with 9 bases fitting TRBD1. V shed 3 bases and J 6 bases; nucleotides not matched to a gene: 12. Germline-derived CDR1 and CDR2 are MNHEY and SMNVEV (reference sequence). The CDR3 length is 17 residues. CDR3 sequence reads: CASSFDQGDRDGNEQFF. The DNA for the CDR3 is TGTGCCAGCAGTTTTGATCAGGGGGACAGGGATGGCAATGAGCAGTTCTTC.

The CDR3 sequence: CASSEWEIGLFGYEQYF. Here the CDR3 DNA reads TGTGCCAGCAGTGAATGGGAGATAGGGTTATTCGGCTACGAGCAGTACTTC. V and J are TRBV6-1 and TRBJ2-7; TRBD2 might be the D (5 bases). The CDR3 totals 17 residues. Germline assignment: CDR1 MNHNS and CDR2 SASEGT. Trimming removed 2 bases at V and 3 bases at J, with 20 bases between.

The rearrangement links TRBV5-1 to TRBJ2-1; D unclear. The germline gives CDR1 SGHRS, CDR2 YFSETQ. V lost 0 bases and J 10 bases, leaving 14 bases between the germline ends. This CDR3 has 14 residues. This chain's CDR3 is CASSLAGSTEEQFF. The CDR3 DNA sequence: TGCGCCAGCAGCTTGGCAGGCAGTACAGAAGAGCAGTTCTTC.

The genes are TRBV7-6 and TRBJ1-3; no clear D. The V end lost 3 bases, the J end lost 0 bases, and 9 bases lay between the germline ends. CDR1 and CDR2 from the germline V gene are SGHVS and FNYEAQ. CDR3 length equals 15 residues. CDR3 loop: CASSFAGSSGNTIYF. The CDR3 DNA sequence: TGTGCCAGCAGCTTCGCAGGAAGCTCTGGAAACACCATATATTTT.

The V call is TRBV30, the J call TRBJ1-2; D not resolved. The CDR3 runs to 14 residues. V shed 2 bases and J shed 6 bases, with 16 bases lying between them. Germline CDR1 is GTSNPN and CDR2 is SVGIG (reference sequence). The CDR3: CAWSSPRTENGYTF. The CDR3 region has the DNA TGTGCCTGGAGTTCGCCAAGGACTGAAAATGGCTACACCTTC.

The DNA for the CDR3 is TGTGCCAGTAGTATTCGAGGCAATGGCTACACCTTC. Its translation: CASSIRGNGYTF. V and J are TRBV19 and TRBJ1-2; D remains ambiguous. V lost 3 bases, J lost 6 bases, and 8 bases lay in between. The CDR3 sequence is 12 residues long. The germline gives CDR1 LNHDA, CDR2 SQIVND (reference sequence).

This rearrangement joins TRBV19 to TRBJ1-1; 7 nucleotides align to TRBD1. The CDR3 is 16 amino acids. Germline loops: CDR1 LNHDA, CDR2 SQIVND (reference sequence). With 7 bases clipped from V and 0 bases from J, the junction kept 11 bases outside the gene matches. The CDR3, as DNA: TGTGCCAGTACCACTATCGGGACAGTTTTGAACACTGAAGCTTTCTTT. Amino acids: CASTTIGTVLNTEAFF. The entire variable domain, with the rest obtained from reference TRBV19 and TRBJ1-1, is as follows: DGGITQSPKYLFRKEGQNVTLSCEQNLNHDAMYWYRQDPGQGLRLIYYSQIVNDFQKGDIAEGYSVSREKKESFPLTVTSAQKNPTAFYLCASTTIGTVLNTEAFFGQGTRLTVV.

The genes are TRBV4-2 and TRBJ1-1; a possible D gene is TRBD1 (6 bases). The length of the CDR3 is 13 residues. V lost 5 bases, J lost 1 base, and 8 bases lay in between. Germline CDR1 LGHNA, CDR2 YNFKEQ. CDR3 DNA sequence: TGTGCCAGCAGCACGGACAGGAACACTGAAGCTTTCTTT. Its protein is CASSTDRNTEAFF.

The chain joins TRBV30 to TRBJ1-1; tentatively, D is TRBD1 (6 bases). V was trimmed by 0 bases and J by 1 base, leaving 15 bases between them. Germline CDR1 is GTSNPN and CDR2 is SVGIG (reference sequence). CDR3 length: 16 residues. CDR3 amino acids: CAWSVGVGHRNTEAFF. For the CDR3, the DNA is TGTGCCTGGAGTGTAGGTGTGGGACACAGGAACACTGAAGCTTTCTTT.

The chain uses TRBV9 and TRBJ1-3; TRBD1 aligns across 9 bases. This CDR3 comprises 15 residues. J lost 6 bases, V lost 3 bases, and 7 bases had no gene match. CDR1 is SGDLS and CDR2 is YYNGEE in the germline V gene. CDR3 nucleotides: TGTGCCAGCAGCGCAATGGACAGGGGAGAAAACACCATATATTTT. Its translation is CASSAMDRGENTIYF.

The chain has TRBV19 and TRBJ2-7; possibly TRBD2 for D (6 bases). V was trimmed by 8 bases and J by 4 bases, leaving 9 bases between them. Germline V gene data show CDR1 as LNHDA and CDR2 as SQIVND (reference sequence). The length of the CDR3 is 11 residues. The CDR3 bases are TGTGCCAGTGAGGGAGGTTACGAGCAGTACTTC. This translates into CASEGGYEQYF.

The chain joins TRBV10-3 to TRBJ2-7; D is ambiguous. Germline V gene lookup returns CDR1 ENHRY and CDR2 SYGVKD. The CDR3 consists of 16 residues. V lost 0 bases, J lost 4 bases, and 16 bases lay in between. The CDR3 here is CAISESIGEKPYEQYF. The DNA for the CDR3 is TGTGCCATCAGTGAGTCGATCGGAGAGAAACCGTACGAGCAGTACTTC.

The chain couples TRBV6-1 to TRBJ1-2; a possible D gene is TRBD1 (5 bases). The CDR3 totals 14 residues. Germline CDR1 is MNHNS and CDR2 is SASEGT. V was pared by 6 bases and J by 7 bases, with 18 bases between. This chain's CDR3 is CASRDLQTAGGYTF. As DNA, the CDR3 is TGTGCCAGCAGAGACCTGCAGACAGCAGGTGGCTACACCTTC.

This chain links TRBV29-1 with TRBJ2-7, with D possibly being TRBD2 (7 bases). The germline gives CDR1 SQVTM, CDR2 ANQGSEA. V dropped 4 bases and J dropped 2 bases, with 9 bases sitting between them. The CDR3 has 12 residues. CDR3 sequence: CSVGGGPYEQYF. The CDR3 DNA follows: TGCAGCGTTGGGGGGGGGCCCTACGAGCAGTACTTC.

The gene calls are TRBV6-5 and TRBJ1-5; 8 nucleotides align to TRBD1. This CDR3 spans 16 amino acids. V shed 4 bases and J 7 bases; nucleotides not matched to a gene: 12. Germline V gene lookup returns CDR1 MNHEY and CDR2 SVGAGI. CDR3 coding DNA: TGTGCCAGCAGTTCAGTCGGACAGGGTCTATACCAGCCCCAGCATTTT. Translating it yields CASSSVGQGLYQPQHF.

The chain combines TRBV5-1 with TRBJ2-7; D uncertain. The V and J ends lost 0 bases and 3 bases respectively, with 10 bases between them. This CDR3 contains 14 residues. Germline CDR1 SGHRS, CDR2 YFSETQ. Here the CDR3 DNA reads TGCGCCAGCAGCTTGGCTTCGAGAGTCTACGAGCAGTACTTC. Residues: CASSLASRVYEQYF.

V and J are TRBV7-9 and TRBJ2-1, with 12 bases fitting TRBD2. The germline V gene encodes CDR1 SEHNR and CDR2 FQNEAQ (reference sequence). The CDR3 covers 19 residues. V was clipped by 2 bases and J by 3 bases; unmatched bases: 11. The DNA for the CDR3 is TGTGCCAGCAGCTTATCTGCGAGACTAGCGGGAGAACACTACAATGAGCAGTTCTTC. Translation gives CASSLSARLAGEHYNEQFF.

There are a few counts of this clone. The rearrangement joins TRBV5-1 to TRBJ2-7, with 12 bases aligning to TRBD2. CDR1 and CDR2 from the germline V gene are SGHRS and YFSETQ. The CDR3 loop spans 18 amino acids. Unmatched junction bases numbered 8, after V lost 1 base and J lost 0 bases. The CDR3 DNA is TGCGCCAGCAGCTTGCCCGAACTAGCGGGGGGATTCTCCTACGAGCAGTACTTC. Protein product: CASSLPELAGGFSYEQYF.